What follows are 26 T cell receptor beta chains derived from one specimen sequenced in a study of blood T cell repertoires in COVID-19. Here immunoSEQ multiplex PCR was the method, and the copy in TCRdb shows in-frame clones only, minus some. The sample consists of 150,000 to 200,000 clones, roughly 80% of them appearing once. Material for sequencing was peripheral blood. These receptors were obtained from a woman between 70 and 85 years old with COVID-19, enrolled during active disease.

The chain links TRBV14 to TRBJ2-3, with TRBD2 matching 7 bases. The CDR3 has 15 amino acids. Germline CDR1 SGHDN, CDR2 FVKESK. V dropped 1 base and J dropped 8; count of bases not matched to a gene: 9. CDR3 region: CASSQAGGGRGTQYF. CDR3 DNA: TGTGCCAGCAGCCAAGCGGGAGGAGGAAGGGGTACGCAGTATTTT. The full variable domain, its missing parts supplied by reference TRBV14 and TRBJ2-3, is EAGVTQFPSHSVIEKGQTVTLRCDPISGHDNLYWYRRVMGKEIKFLLHFVKESKQDESGMPNNRFLAERTGGTYSTLKVQPAELEDSGVYFCASSQAGGGRGTQYFGPGTRLTVL.

V is TRBV19 and J is TRBJ1-5, with D perhaps TRBD1 (5 bases). Germline CDR1 reads LNHDA; CDR2 reads SQIVND (reference sequence). V was shortened by 7 bases and J by 5 bases, with 15 bases between the two germline ends. The CDR3 is 14 amino acids. CDR3 protein: CASTAGSGYQPQHF. As DNA, the CDR3 is TGTGCCAGTACAGCGGGGTCAGGGTATCAGCCCCAGCATTTT.

The J gene is TRBJ2-1, the V gene TRBV28; 9 nucleotides agree with TRBD1. The CDR3 sequence is 14 residues long. Germline CDR1 MDHEN, CDR2 SYDVKM. The ends lost 3 bases at V and 7 bases at J; junction bases unmatched: 4. The CDR3 here is CASSFGQGLNEQFF. The CDR3 DNA follows: TGTGCCAGCAGTTTCGGACAGGGGCTGAATGAGCAGTTCTTC. Full variable domain (remainder filled in from reference TRBV28 and TRBJ2-1): DVKVTQSSRYLVKRTGEKVFLECVQDMDHENMFWYRQDPGLGLRLIYFSYDVKMKEKGDIPEGYSVSREKKERFSLILESASTNQTSMYLCASSFGQGLNEQFFGPGTRLTVL.

This clone came up a few times. V is TRBV19 and J is TRBJ2-7, with TRBD2 as a possible D gene (6 bases). The CDR3 is made up of 14 amino acids. The germline V gene encodes CDR1 LNHDA and CDR2 SQIVND (reference sequence). The V and J ends lost 3 bases and 2 bases respectively, with 11 bases between them. The CDR3 region is CASSIGGGPYEQYF. CDR3 sequence (DNA): TGTGCCAGTAGTATCGGGGGAGGCCCCTACGAGCAGTACTTC.

CDR3 nucleotides: TGCAGCGTTGAAGGGGCAGGATACGAGCAGTACTTC. Its protein product is CSVEGAGYEQYF. The chain uses TRBV29-1 and TRBJ2-7, with unresolved D. Germline-derived CDR1 and CDR2 are SQVTM and ANQGSEA. This CDR3 is built from 12 residues. The ends were cut back, 1 base at V and 4 bases at J, with 8 bases in the middle.

This chain links TRBV28 with TRBJ1-2, with D possibly being TRBD1 (5 bases). Germline CDR1 MDHEN, CDR2 SYDVKM. Trimming stripped 6 bases from V and 2 bases from J, with 19 bases between. This CDR3 contains 16 residues. The CDR3 DNA reads TGTGCCAGCAGCCCACCGGGGGTGGGAGGGAACTATGGCTACACCTTC. Its translation: CASSPPGVGGNYGYTF.

The chain combines TRBV6-2 or TRBV6-3 with TRBJ2-3; D may be TRBD2 (6 bases). The CDR3 contains 17 residues. The V and J ends lost 2 bases and 3 bases respectively, with 18 bases between them. Germline CDR1 reads MNHEY; CDR2 reads SVGEGT. CDR3 DNA: TGTGCCAGCAGTTACGCTTCCGGGACTTTGGGGACAGATACGCAGTATTTT. It specifies CASSYASGTLGTDTQYF.

The chain employs TRBV27 and TRBJ2-7; 7 nucleotides match TRBD1. The germline CDR1 and CDR2 sequences are MNHEY and SMNVEV (reference sequence). CDR3 length: 15 residues. After removal of 2 bases from V and 0 bases from J, the junction contained 4 bases not matched to a gene. The CDR3 loop reads CASSLNRGPSYEQYF. Here the CDR3 DNA reads TGTGCCAGCAGTTTAAACAGGGGACCCTCCTACGAGCAGTACTTC.

This clone appeared a single time. V and J are TRBV30 and TRBJ1-1, with 8 bases lining up with TRBD1. V was pared by 0 bases and J by 5 bases, with 14 bases of the junction left unmatched. The V gene's germline CDR1 is GTSNPN and CDR2 SVGIG (reference sequence). The CDR3 has 17 residues. The CDR3 spells CAWSVRAGGRLGTEAFF. The CDR3 region has the DNA TGTGCCTGGAGTGTACGGGCAGGGGGCAGATTAGGGACTGAAGCTTTCTTT.

V and J are TRBV7-2 and TRBJ2-1, with 11 bases lining up with TRBD2. V lost 0 bases, J lost 4 bases, and 2 bases stayed unmatched. CDR1 is SGHTA and CDR2 is FQGNSA in the germline V gene. This CDR3 comprises 16 residues. CDR3 sequence: CASSLAGTSGYNEQFF. CDR3 nucleotides: TGTGCCAGCAGCTTAGCCGGGACTAGCGGATACAATGAGCAGTTCTTC.

The V call is TRBV7-2, the J call TRBJ1-1; the D gene is possibly TRBD1 (6 bases). The V and J ends lost 1 base and 10 bases respectively, with 7 bases between them. The CDR3 runs 11 residues. Per the germline V gene, CDR1 is SGHTA and CDR2 is FQGNSA. The CDR3 DNA reads as TGTGCCAGCAGCTTAGGAGGGGGAGCTTTCTTT. Protein sequence: CASSLGGGAFF.

The chain employs TRBV9 and TRBJ2-1, with a possible D match to TRBD2 (5 bases). CDR3 length: 15 amino acids. Trimming removed 0 bases from V and 5 bases from J, with 12 bases in between. CDR1 SGDLS and CDR2 YYNGEE come from the germline V gene. CDR3 residues: CASSVGRESHNEQFF. CDR3 sequence (DNA): TGTGCCAGCAGCGTAGGAAGGGAGAGTCACAATGAGCAGTTCTTC.

This clone came up a few times. This chain links TRBV2 with TRBJ2-7; 13 bases map to TRBD2. The CDR3 length is 14 residues. J gave up 12 bases and V 8 bases, and 13 bases lay outside the gene matches. Per the germline V gene, CDR1 is SNHLY and CDR2 is FYNNEI. CDR3 in DNA: TGTGCCAGCCGCCTAGGACTAGCGGGAGACGGGGGGTACTTC. It translates to CASRLGLAGDGGYF.

J is TRBJ1-1 and V is TRBV6-2 or TRBV6-3; possibly TRBD1 for D (5 bases). Looked up from germline, CDR1 is MNHEY and CDR2 is SVGEGT. V was cut by 4 bases and J by 4 bases, with 16 bases left in between. This CDR3 comprises 15 residues. The CDR3 region has the DNA TGTGCCAGCAGTTCCCGAGGGTCGGGGGGCACTGAAGCTTTCTTT. Protein product: CASSSRGSGGTEAFF.

This rearrangement joins TRBV5-1 to TRBJ2-1; 9 bases are a match to TRBD2. The CDR3 consists of 15 residues. In germline, CDR1 is SGHRS, CDR2 YFSETQ. V dropped 0 bases and J dropped 9; count of bases not matched to a gene: 7. The CDR3 sequence is CASSLGGTSISEQFF. CDR3 bases: TGCGCCAGCAGCTTGGGAGGGACTAGCATTAGTGAGCAGTTCTTC.

This clone was picked up many times. This chain joins TRBV28 and TRBJ1-2; perhaps TRBD1 as D (5 bases). Germline V gene data show CDR1 as MDHEN and CDR2 as SYDVKM. The ends were cut back, 6 bases at V and 7 bases at J, with 21 bases in the middle. The CDR3 is made up of 15 amino acids. The CDR3 reads CASSPGGEGMAGYTF. The CDR3 nucleotides are TGTGCCAGCAGCCCCGGGGGTGAGGGGATGGCTGGCTACACCTTC.

This chain joins TRBV3-1 (or the pseudogene TRBV3-2) and TRBJ2-5, with 10 bases identical to TRBD2. V gave up 4 bases and J gave up 4 bases; unmatched junction bases: 15. The CDR3 loop spans 18 amino acids. CDR1 is LGHDT and CDR2 is YNNKEL in the germline V gene (reference sequence). DNA of the CDR3: TGTGCCAGCAGCCCCGCGGCCGGGCTAGCGGGAGCCTCAGAGACCCAGTACTTC. Encoded protein: CASSPAAGLAGASETQYF.

The chain has TRBV27 and TRBJ1-4; D is possibly TRBD1 (5 bases). Germline CDR1 MNHEY, CDR2 SMNVEV (reference sequence). The V and J ends lost 7 bases and 5 bases respectively, with 14 bases between them. This CDR3 comprises 14 residues. CDR3 in amino acids: CASKAGRENEKLFF. The CDR3 DNA is TGTGCCAGCAAAGCGGGACGGGAGAATGAAAAACTGTTTTTT.

This chain uses TRBV11-1 with TRBJ1-6; 10 bases line up with TRBD1. The J segment lost 7 bases and the V segment lost 7 bases, leaving 10 bases of the junction unmatched. The CDR3 consists of 16 residues. Germline loops: CDR1 SGHAT, CDR2 FQDESV (reference sequence). Here the CDR3 reads CASTVTTGGRNSPLHF. The CDR3, as DNA: TGTGCCAGCACCGTAACGACAGGGGGCAGAAATTCACCCCTCCACTTT.

CDR3 in amino acids: CSVAPGTGGNTEAFF. Here the CDR3 DNA reads TGCAGCGTGGCCCCCGGGACAGGGGGAAACACTGAAGCTTTCTTT. The chain carries TRBV29-1 and TRBJ1-1, with 11 positions matching TRBD1. V lost 6 bases to trimming and J lost 2 bases; unmatched junction nucleotides: 8. CDR3 size: 15 residues. CDR1 SQVTM and CDR2 ANQGSEA come from the germline V gene.

The chain carries TRBV28 and TRBJ2-1, with 14 bases that match TRBD2. Germline CDR1 MDHEN, CDR2 SYDVKM. This CDR3 is built from 17 residues. V lost 5 bases, J lost 10 bases, and 13 bases stayed unmatched. CDR3 protein: CASSLPVTSGRAGEQFF. DNA of the CDR3: TGTGCCAGCAGTCTTCCCGTGACTAGCGGGAGGGCGGGGGAGCAGTTCTTC. Looking up the rest from reference TRBV28 and TRBJ2-1 gives the full variable domain: DVKVTQSSRYLVKRTGEKVFLECVQDMDHENMFWYRQDPGLGLRLIYFSYDVKMKEKGDIPEGYSVSREKKERFSLILESASTNQTSMYLCASSLPVTSGRAGEQFFGPGTRLTVL.

V is TRBV7-8 and J is TRBJ2-7; D call uncertain. Trimming stripped 4 bases from V and 4 bases from J, with 8 bases between. The CDR3 spans 12 residues. Germline V gene data show CDR1 as SGHVS and CDR2 as FQNEAQ. The CDR3 loop reads CASSSSVYEQYF. CDR3 nucleotide sequence: TGTGCCAGCAGCTCATCAGTTTACGAGCAGTACTTC.

This chain uses TRBV19 with TRBJ2-2, with D unresolved. V was pared by 5 bases and J by 7 bases, with 11 bases between. The CDR3 spans 13 residues. Germline V CDR1 and CDR2: LNHDA, SQIVND (reference sequence). The CDR3 reads CASSLLVNGELFF. DNA of the CDR3: TGTGCCAGTAGTCTTCTAGTTAACGGGGAGCTGTTTTTT.

This clone has only one observation. The chain uses TRBV10-3 and TRBJ1-1; D gene uncertain. The CDR3 is 13 amino acids. V was clipped by 7 bases and J by 0 bases, with 9 bases between them. CDR1 ENHRY and CDR2 SYGVKD come from the germline V gene. The CDR3 DNA sequence: TGTGCCATCAACCCAGAAATGAACACTGAAGCTTTCTTT. Encoded protein: CAINPEMNTEAFF.

J is TRBJ2-7 and V is TRBV19; 7 positions agree with TRBD1. The CDR3 runs 15 residues. Germline assignment: CDR1 LNHDA and CDR2 SQIVND (reference sequence). V trimming: 4 bases; J trimming: 2 bases; junction bases outside the gene matches: 8. In DNA form, the CDR3 reads TGTGCCAGTAGTAGACAGGGAAGTGAGGCCTACGAGCAGTACTTC. Amino acids: CASSRQGSEAYEQYF.

This rearrangement joins TRBV10-1 to TRBJ2-1; 7 nucleotides match TRBD2. The CDR3 spans 13 residues. V gave up 3 bases and J gave up 7 bases; unmatched junction bases: 3. Per germline, CDR1 WNHNN and CDR2 SYGVQD (reference sequence). CDR3 protein: CASSEAGTNEQFF. The CDR3 DNA reads TGCGCCAGCAGTGAAGCGGGGACGAATGAGCAGTTCTTC.